This TCR beta chain was profiled in a study of cytomegalovirus exposure and HLA in healthy donors. About this clone: The antigen is unknown.

Profiled with immunoSEQ multiplex PCR; TCRdb holds only in-frame clones, not every one. Of some 120,000 clones detected, approximately 88% appear once; the ten largest clones hold roughly 2%. Notes on the study in general: Rarity held for most TCR sequences, but there were some public TCRs that occurred in many donors. Under in vitro conditions, three CMV-associated chains were confirmed as specific for CMV antigens. Cytomegalovirus status, reportedly, was diagnosed with high specificity and sensitivity by the classifier.

The CDR3 sequence is 15 residues long. Sequencing was carried out using PBMCs. The clonotype comes from a woman younger than 30 in good health and CMV-seronegative. The gene calls are TRBV21-1 and TRBJ2-7; the table assigns TRBD1, which was not confirmed against the DNA. TRBV21-1 is a pseudogene segment. CDR3 sequence: CASSTRDRVVYEQYF. The CDR3 DNA reads as TGTGCCAGCAGCACCCGTGACAGGGTGGTCTACGAGCAGTACTTC.